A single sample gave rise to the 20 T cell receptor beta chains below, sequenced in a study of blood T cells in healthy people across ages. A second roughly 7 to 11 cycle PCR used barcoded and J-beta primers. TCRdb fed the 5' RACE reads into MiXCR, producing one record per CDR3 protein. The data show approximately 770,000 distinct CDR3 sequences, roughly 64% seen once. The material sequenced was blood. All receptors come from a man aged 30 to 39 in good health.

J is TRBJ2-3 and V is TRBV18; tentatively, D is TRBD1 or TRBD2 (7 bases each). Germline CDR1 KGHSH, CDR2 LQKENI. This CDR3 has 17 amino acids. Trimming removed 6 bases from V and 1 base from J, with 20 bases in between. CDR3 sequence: CASSPPTGEGGTDTQYF. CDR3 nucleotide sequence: TGTGCCAGCTCGCCTCCAACAGGGGAGGGAGGCACAGATACGCAGTATTTT.

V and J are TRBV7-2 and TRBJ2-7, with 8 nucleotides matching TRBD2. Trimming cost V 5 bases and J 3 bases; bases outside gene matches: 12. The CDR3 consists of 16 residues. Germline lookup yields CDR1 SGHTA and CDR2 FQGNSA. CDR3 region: CASSHGGSGVHYEQYF. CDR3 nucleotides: TGTGCCAGCAGCCACGGGGGTAGCGGGGTTCACTACGAGCAGTACTTC. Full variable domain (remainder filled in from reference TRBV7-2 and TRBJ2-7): GAGVSQSPSNKVTEKGKDVELRCDPISGHTALYWYRQSLGQGLEFLIYFQGNSAPDKSGLPSDRFSAERTGGSVSTLTIQRTQQEDSAVYLCASSHGGSGVHYEQYFGPGTRLTVT.

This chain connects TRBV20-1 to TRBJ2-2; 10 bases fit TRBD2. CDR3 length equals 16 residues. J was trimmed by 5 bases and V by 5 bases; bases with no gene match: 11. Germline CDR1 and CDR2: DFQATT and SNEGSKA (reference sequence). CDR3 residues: CSAPRASGSLTGELFF. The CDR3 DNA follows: TGCAGTGCTCCCCGAGCTAGCGGGAGCCTGACCGGGGAGCTGTTTTTT.

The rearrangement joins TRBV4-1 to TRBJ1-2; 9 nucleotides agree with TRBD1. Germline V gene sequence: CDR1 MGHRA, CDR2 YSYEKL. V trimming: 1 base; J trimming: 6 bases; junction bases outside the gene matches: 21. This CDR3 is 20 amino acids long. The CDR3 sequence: CASSQGGTGLIRNPSDGYTF. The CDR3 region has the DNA TGCGCCAGCAGCCAAGGTGGGACAGGGTTAATTCGTAATCCTTCGGATGGCTACACCTTC.

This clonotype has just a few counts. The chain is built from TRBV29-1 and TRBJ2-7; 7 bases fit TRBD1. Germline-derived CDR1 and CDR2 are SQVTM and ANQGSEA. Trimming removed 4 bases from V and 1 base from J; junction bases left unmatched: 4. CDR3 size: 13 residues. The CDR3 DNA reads TGCAGCGTTGGACAGGGTATTTCCTACGAGCAGTACTTC. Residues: CSVGQGISYEQYF.

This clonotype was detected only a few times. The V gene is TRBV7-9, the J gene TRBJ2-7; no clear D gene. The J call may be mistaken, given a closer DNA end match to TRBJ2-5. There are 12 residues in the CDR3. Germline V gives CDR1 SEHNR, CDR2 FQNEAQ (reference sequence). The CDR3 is CASSLPWETQYF. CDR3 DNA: TGTGCCAGCAGCTTACCGTGGGAGACCCAGTACTTC.

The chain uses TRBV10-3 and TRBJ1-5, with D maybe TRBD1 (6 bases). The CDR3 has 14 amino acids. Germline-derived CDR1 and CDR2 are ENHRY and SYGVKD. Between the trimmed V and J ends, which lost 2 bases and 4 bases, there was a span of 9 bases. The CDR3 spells CAISEDRKNQPQHF. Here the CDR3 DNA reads TGTGCCATCAGTGAGGACAGGAAGAATCAGCCCCAGCATTTT.

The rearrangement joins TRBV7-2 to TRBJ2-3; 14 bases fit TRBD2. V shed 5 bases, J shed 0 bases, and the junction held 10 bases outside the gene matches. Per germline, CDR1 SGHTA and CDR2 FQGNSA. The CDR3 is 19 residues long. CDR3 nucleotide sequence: TGTGCCAGCAGCACCGGCGGGACTAGCGGGGGAGCTAGCACAGATACGCAGTATTTT. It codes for CASSTGGTSGGASTDTQYF.

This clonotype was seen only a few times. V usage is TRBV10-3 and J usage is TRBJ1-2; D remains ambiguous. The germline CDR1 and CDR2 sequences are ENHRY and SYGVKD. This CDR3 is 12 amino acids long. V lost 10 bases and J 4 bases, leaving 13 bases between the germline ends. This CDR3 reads CASNSEPYGYTF. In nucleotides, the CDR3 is TGTGCCAGCAATAGCGAACCCTATGGCTACACCTTC.

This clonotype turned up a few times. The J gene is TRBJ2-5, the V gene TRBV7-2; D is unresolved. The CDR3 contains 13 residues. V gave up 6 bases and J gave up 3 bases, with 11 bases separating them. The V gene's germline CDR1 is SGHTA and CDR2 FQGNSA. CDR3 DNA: TGTGCCAGCAGTAATCGGAGAGAAGAGACCCAGTACTTC. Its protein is CASSNRREETQYF.

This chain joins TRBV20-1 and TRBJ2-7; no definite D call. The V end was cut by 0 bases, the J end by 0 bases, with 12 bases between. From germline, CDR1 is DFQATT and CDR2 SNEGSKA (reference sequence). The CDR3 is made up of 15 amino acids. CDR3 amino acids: CSAREARYRSYEQYF. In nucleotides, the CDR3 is TGCAGTGCTAGAGAGGCGCGCTACCGCTCCTACGAGCAGTACTTC.

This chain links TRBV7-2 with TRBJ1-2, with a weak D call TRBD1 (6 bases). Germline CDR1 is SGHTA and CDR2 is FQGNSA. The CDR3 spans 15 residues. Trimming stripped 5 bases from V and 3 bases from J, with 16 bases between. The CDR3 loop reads CASSQDRQMDYGYTF. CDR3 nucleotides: TGTGCCAGCAGCCAAGACAGGCAGATGGACTATGGCTACACCTTC.

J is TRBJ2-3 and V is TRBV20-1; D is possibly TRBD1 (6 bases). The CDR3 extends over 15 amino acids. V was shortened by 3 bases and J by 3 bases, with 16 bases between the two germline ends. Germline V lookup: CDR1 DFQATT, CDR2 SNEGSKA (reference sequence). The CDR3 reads CSASRPWGPTDTQYF. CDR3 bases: TGCAGTGCTAGTCGGCCTTGGGGGCCTACAGATACGCAGTATTTT.

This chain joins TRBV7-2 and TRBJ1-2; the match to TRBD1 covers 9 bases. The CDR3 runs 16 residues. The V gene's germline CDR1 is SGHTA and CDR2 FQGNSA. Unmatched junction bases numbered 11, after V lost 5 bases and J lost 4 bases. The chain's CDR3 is CASSPKGQGSLYGYTF. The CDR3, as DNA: TGTGCCAGCAGCCCGAAAGGACAGGGGAGCCTCTATGGCTACACCTTC. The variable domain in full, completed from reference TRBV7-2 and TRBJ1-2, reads GAGVSQSPSNKVTEKGKDVELRCDPISGHTALYWYRQSLGQGLEFLIYFQGNSAPDKSGLPSDRFSAERTGGSVSTLTIQRTQQEDSAVYLCASSPKGQGSLYGYTFGSGTRLTVV.

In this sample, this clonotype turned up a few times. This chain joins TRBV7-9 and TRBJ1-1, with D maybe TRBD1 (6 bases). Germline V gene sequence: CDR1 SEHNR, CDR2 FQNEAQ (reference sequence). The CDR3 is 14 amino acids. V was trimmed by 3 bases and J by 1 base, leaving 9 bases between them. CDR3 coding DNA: TGTGCCAGCAGCTTCACAGGGTCGAACACTGAAGCTTTCTTT. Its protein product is CASSFTGSNTEAFF.

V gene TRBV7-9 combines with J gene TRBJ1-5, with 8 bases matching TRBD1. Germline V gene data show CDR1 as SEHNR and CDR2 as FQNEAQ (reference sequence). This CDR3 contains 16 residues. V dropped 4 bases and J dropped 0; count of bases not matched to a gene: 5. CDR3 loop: CASSSGGPYSNQPQHF. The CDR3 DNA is TGTGCCAGCAGCTCAGGGGGCCCTTATAGCAATCAGCCCCAGCATTTT. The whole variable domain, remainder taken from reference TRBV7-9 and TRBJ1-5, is DTGVSQNPRHKITKRGQNVTFRCDPISEHNRLYWYRQTLGQGPEFLTYFQNEAQLEKSRLLSDRFSAERPKGSFSTLEIQRTEQGDSAMYLCASSSGGPYSNQPQHFGDGTRLSIL.

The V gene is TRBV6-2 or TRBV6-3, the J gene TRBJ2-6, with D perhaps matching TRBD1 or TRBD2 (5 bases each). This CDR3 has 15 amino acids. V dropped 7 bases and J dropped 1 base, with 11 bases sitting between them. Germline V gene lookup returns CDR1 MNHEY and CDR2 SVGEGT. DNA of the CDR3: TGTGCCAGCACCGAAGGGGAGTCTGGGGCCAACGTCCTGACTTTC. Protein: CASTEGESGANVLTF.

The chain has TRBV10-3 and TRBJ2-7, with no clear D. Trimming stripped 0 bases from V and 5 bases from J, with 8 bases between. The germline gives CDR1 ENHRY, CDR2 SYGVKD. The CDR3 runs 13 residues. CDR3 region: CAISESNQDEQYF. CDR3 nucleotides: TGTGCCATCAGTGAGTCGAATCAAGACGAGCAGTACTTC.

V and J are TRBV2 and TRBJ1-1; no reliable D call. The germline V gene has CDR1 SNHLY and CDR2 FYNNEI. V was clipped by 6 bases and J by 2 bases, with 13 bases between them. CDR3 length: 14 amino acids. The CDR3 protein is CASRDESSNTEAFF. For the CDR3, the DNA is TGTGCCAGCAGAGACGAAAGCAGCAACACTGAAGCTTTCTTT.

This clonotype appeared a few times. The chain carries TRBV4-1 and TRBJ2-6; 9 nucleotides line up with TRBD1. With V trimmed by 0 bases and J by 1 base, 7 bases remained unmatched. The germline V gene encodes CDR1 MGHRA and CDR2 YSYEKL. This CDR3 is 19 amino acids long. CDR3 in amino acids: CASSQDLGQGTSGANVLTF. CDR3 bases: TGCGCCAGCAGCCAAGATCTAGGACAGGGGACTTCTGGGGCCAACGTCCTGACTTTC.